This T cell receptor (beta chain) comes out of a study of blood T cell repertoires in COVID-19. Across the study: Researchers got acute and convalescent COVID-19 samples from the United States, Italy and Spain. PBMCs, B-cell-depleted T cells, or T cells provided the cDNA or gDNA that made up the material.

Germline V CDR1 and CDR2: SGHNT, YYREEE (reference sequence). V was shortened by 0 bases and J by 5 bases, with 15 bases between the two germline ends. This CDR3 has 16 amino acids. As originally analysed: Reference gene primers were amplified, and this amplification served to estimate nucleated cell counts. Clones were read by immunoSEQ multiplex PCR, and TCRdb kept only the in-frame ones, dropping some. V, J and clone size reflect that table, while D and trimming were determined from the DNA. This table holds approximately 260,000 clones, roughly 89% found once. While infection was still active, Seattle patients were enrolled and then followed longitudinally.

J is TRBJ1-5 and V is TRBV5-4; possible D gene TRBD1, 5 bases. This receptor was obtained from a woman between 55 and 75 years old with COVID-19, enrolled during active disease. The sequencing input was peripheral blood. The CDR3: CASSLGGPGADQPQHF. The CDR3 coding sequence is TGTGCCAGCAGCTTGGGGGGACCGGGAGCGGATCAGCCCCAGCATTTT.